Each of the 12 T cell receptor beta chains below was sequenced from the same sample in a study of T-cell reconstitution after alpha-beta-depleted transplantation in children. Molecular barcoding with unique molecular identifiers was used for the TCRbeta library. TCRdb independently ran MiXCR on the PCR reads; one entry per CDR3 protein. The profile covers roughly 180,000 distinct CDR3 sequences, with 13% to 15% appearing a single time and less than 15% taken by the ten largest. Sequenced material: PBMCs from the stem cell graft donor, taken from the stem cell graft. These receptors all come from a human donor who donated a stem cell graft to a child with acute lymphoblastic leukemia.

This clonotype has a count of ten or more. The chain carries TRBV7-2 and TRBJ2-3, with TRBD2 matching 10 bases. Germline lookup yields CDR1 SGHTA and CDR2 FQGNSA. The CDR3 has 18 amino acids. With 5 bases clipped from V and 4 bases from J, the junction kept 15 bases outside the gene matches. The CDR3, as DNA: TGTGCCAGCAGCATTTTACTAGCGGGAATATTAGGAGCAGATACGCAGTATTTT. Translating it yields CASSILLAGILGADTQYF.

This clonotype has at least ten counts. The chain recombines TRBV20-1 with TRBJ1-2; 8 nucleotides line up with TRBD1. Germline V gene data show CDR1 as DFQATT and CDR2 as SNEGSKA (reference sequence). The V and J ends lost 6 bases and 8 bases, in that order; junction bases with no gene match: 11. The CDR3 runs 13 residues. Here the CDR3 reads CSATRTGTLGYTF. The CDR3 bases are TGCAGTGCAACTCGGACAGGGACTCTCGGCTACACCTTC.

This clonotype appeared many times. The chain joins TRBV25-1 to TRBJ1-1; 8 nucleotides line up with TRBD1. This CDR3 is built from 20 residues. V trimming: 0 bases; J trimming: 0 bases; junction bases outside the gene matches: 15. Germline lookup yields CDR1 MGHDK and CDR2 SYGVNS. CDR3 nucleotide sequence: TGTGCCAGCAGTGAATATAGGCCCGCGGACAGGGCCCGTATGAACACTGAAGCTTTCTTT. It specifies CASSEYRPADRARMNTEAFF.

This clonotype showed up just a few times. The chain uses TRBV20-1 and TRBJ2-3; D might be TRBD1 (6 bases). V was clipped by 0 bases and J by 0 bases, with 10 bases between them. The germline gives CDR1 DFQATT, CDR2 SNEGSKA (reference sequence). This CDR3 comprises 15 residues. As DNA, the CDR3 is TGCAGTGCTAGAGATCCGGGACAAAGCACAGATACGCAGTATTTT. Residues: CSARDPGQSTDTQYF.

Regarding this clonotype: This may come from a read error, since a much larger clone is one base off. The chain is built from TRBV27 and TRBJ2-2; no clear D. CDR1 MNHEY and CDR2 SMNVEV come from the germline V gene (reference sequence). This CDR3 region has 17 residues. The CDR3 coding sequence is TGTGCCAGCAGTTTTAGGTCGGTCGAAAAACCCACCGTGGAGCTGTTTTTT. Translation: CASSFRSVEKPTVELFF.

Many counts were recorded for this clonotype. V gene TRBV28 combines with J gene TRBJ1-1, with D possibly matching TRBD1 (5 bases). With 10 bases removed from V and 0 bases from J, the gap between germline ends came to 12 bases. CDR1 and CDR2 (germline): MDHEN, SYDVKM. The CDR3 consists of 13 residues. CDR3 nucleotide sequence: TGTGCCACCTCGGGGCTGATGAACACTGAAGCTTTCTTT. This encodes CATSGLMNTEAFF.

The V call is TRBV5-5, the J call TRBJ2-5; no clear D gene. Per the germline V gene, CDR1 is SGHKS and CDR2 is YYEKEE (reference sequence). V was clipped by 2 bases and J by 3 bases, with 14 bases between them. There are 15 residues in the CDR3. The CDR3 nucleotides read TGTGCCAGCAGCTTCCCCCGCGGAACCGAAGAGACCCAGTACTTC. It codes for CASSFPRGTEETQYF.

This clonotype was seen many times. The chain couples TRBV20-1 to TRBJ2-5, with a weak D call TRBD2 (5 bases). Germline V gene sequence: CDR1 DFQATT, CDR2 SNEGSKA (reference sequence). The CDR3 is 14 amino acids. The germline V and J ends were trimmed by 5 bases and 4 bases, with 17 bases remaining between them. In nucleotides, the CDR3 is TGCAGTGCTCCCCCGGGTCGGGCGGGAGAGACCCAGTACTTC. Encoded protein: CSAPPGRAGETQYF.

Ten or more counts support this clonotype. This sequence joins TRBV7-9 and TRBJ2-1, with TRBD2 as a possible D gene (6 bases). Trimming cost V 5 bases and J 5 bases, with 16 bases left between them. CDR3 length equals 15 residues. Germline CDR1 reads SEHNR; CDR2 reads FQNEAQ (reference sequence). The CDR3 DNA is TGTGCCAGCAGCCCACCGGGAGTGGGAAACAATGAGCAGTTCTTC. Encoded protein: CASSPPGVGNNEQFF. The entire variable domain, with the rest obtained from reference TRBV7-9 and TRBJ2-1, is as follows: DTGVSQNPRHKITKRGQNVTFRCDPISEHNRLYWYRQTLGQGPEFLTYFQNEAQLEKSRLLSDRFSAERPKGSFSTLEIQRTEQGDSAMYLCASSPPGVGNNEQFFGPGTRLTVL.

This clonotype was detected many times. The J gene is TRBJ2-3, the V gene TRBV5-6; no firm D call. The CDR3 loop spans 14 amino acids. From germline, CDR1 is SGHDT and CDR2 YYEEEE. The V and J ends lost 3 bases and 2 bases respectively, with 10 bases between them. CDR3 sequence reads: CASSSWAHTDTQYF. CDR3 DNA sequence: TGTGCCAGCAGCTCCTGGGCCCACACAGATACGCAGTATTTT.

In regard to this clonotype: A read error is possible here, since a much larger clone lies one base away. The rearrangement joins TRBV12-3 or TRBV12-4 to TRBJ2-2; 9 nucleotides line up with TRBD2. The CDR3 loop spans 16 amino acids. The CDR3: CASSLWLAGNTGELLF. The CDR3 nucleotides read TGTGCCAGCAGTTTGTGGCTAGCGGGAAACACCGGGGAGCTGCTTTTT.

The V and J genes are TRBV30 and TRBJ2-1; tentatively, D is TRBD2 (5 bases). This CDR3 region has 14 residues. Germline V gene lookup returns CDR1 GTSNPN and CDR2 SVGIG (reference sequence). Trimming shortened V by 0 bases and J by 5 bases, and 11 bases separated the two germline ends. Written as DNA, the CDR3 is TGTGCCTGGAGTGTAAAAGCGGTAGACAATGAGCAGTTCTTC. As protein: CAWSVKAVDNEQFF.